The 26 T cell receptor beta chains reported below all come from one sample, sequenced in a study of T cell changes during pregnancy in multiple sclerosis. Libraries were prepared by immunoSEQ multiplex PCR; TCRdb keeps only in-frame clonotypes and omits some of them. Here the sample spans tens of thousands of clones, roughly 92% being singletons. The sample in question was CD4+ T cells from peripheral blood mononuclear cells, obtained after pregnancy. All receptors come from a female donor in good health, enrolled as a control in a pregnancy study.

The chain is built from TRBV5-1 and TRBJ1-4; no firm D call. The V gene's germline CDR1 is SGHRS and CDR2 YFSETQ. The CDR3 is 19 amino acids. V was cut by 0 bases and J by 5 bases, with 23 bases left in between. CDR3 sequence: CASSLVRRETAAINEKLFF. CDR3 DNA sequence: TGCGCCAGCAGCTTGGTTCGGAGAGAAACGGCAGCGATCAATGAAAAACTGTTTTTT.

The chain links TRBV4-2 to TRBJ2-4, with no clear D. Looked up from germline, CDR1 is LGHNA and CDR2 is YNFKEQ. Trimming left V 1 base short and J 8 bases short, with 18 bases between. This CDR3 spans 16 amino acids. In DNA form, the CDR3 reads TGTGCCAGCAGCCAAGCCGCGTCGACTGGTGGAGACATTCAGTACTTC. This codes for CASSQAASTGGDIQYF.

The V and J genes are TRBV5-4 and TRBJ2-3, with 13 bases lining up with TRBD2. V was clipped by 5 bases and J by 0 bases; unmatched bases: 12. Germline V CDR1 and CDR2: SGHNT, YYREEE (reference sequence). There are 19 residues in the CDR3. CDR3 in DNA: TGTGCCAGCAGTTATCGAACCGGGACTAGCGGGGTTAGCACAGATACGCAGTATTTT. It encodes CASSYRTGTSGVSTDTQYF. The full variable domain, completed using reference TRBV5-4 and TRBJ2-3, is ETGVTQSPTHLIKTRGQQVTLRCSSQSGHNTVSWYQQALGQGPQFIFQYYREEENGRGNFPPRFSGLQFPNYSSELNVNALELDDSALYLCASSYRTGTSGVSTDTQYFGPGTRLTVL.

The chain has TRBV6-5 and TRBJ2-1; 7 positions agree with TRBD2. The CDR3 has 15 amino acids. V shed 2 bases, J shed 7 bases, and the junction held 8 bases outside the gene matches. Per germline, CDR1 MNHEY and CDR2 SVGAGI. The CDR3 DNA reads TGTGCCAGCAGTTACACTTACGGGACTACGAATGAGCAGTTCTTC. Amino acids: CASSYTYGTTNEQFF.

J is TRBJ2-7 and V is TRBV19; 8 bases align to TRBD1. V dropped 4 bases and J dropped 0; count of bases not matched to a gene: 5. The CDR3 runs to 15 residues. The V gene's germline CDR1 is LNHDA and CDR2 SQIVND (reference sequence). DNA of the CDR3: TGTGCCAGTAGTAAGGGGACAGGCCTCTCCTACGAGCAGTACTTC. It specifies CASSKGTGLSYEQYF.

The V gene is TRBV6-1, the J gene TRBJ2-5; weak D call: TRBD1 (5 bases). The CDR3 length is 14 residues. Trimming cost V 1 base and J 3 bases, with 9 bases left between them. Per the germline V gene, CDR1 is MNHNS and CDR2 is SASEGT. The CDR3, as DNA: TGTGCCAGCAGTGAAGTGAGCAGGGAAGAGACCCAGTACTTC. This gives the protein CASSEVSREETQYF.

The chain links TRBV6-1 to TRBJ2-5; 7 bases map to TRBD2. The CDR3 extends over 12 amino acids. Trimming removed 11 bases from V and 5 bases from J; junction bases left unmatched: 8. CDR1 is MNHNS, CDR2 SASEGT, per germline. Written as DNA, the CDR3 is TGTGCCGCCGCGGGGGTTGGGGAGACCCAGTACTTC. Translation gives CAAAGVGETQYF.

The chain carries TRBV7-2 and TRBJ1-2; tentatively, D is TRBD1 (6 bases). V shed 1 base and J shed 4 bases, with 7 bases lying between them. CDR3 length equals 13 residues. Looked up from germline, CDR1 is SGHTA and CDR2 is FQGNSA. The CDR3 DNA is TGTGCCAGCAGCTTAGGGACAGTCTATGGCTACACCTTC. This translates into CASSLGTVYGYTF.

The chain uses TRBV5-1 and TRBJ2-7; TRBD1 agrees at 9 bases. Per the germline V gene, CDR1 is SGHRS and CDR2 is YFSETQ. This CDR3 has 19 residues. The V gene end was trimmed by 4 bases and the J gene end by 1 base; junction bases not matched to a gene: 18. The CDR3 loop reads CASSNRDRDSRYQSYEQYF. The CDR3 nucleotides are TGCGCCAGCAGCAACCGGGACAGGGACTCCCGTTACCAATCCTACGAGCAGTACTTC. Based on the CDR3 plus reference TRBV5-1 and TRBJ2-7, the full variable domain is KAGVTQTPRYLIKTRGQQVTLSCSPISGHRSVSWYQQTPGQGLQFLFEYFSETQRNKGNFPGRFSGRQFSNSRSEMNVSTLELGDSALYLCASSNRDRDSRYQSYEQYFGPGTRLTVT.

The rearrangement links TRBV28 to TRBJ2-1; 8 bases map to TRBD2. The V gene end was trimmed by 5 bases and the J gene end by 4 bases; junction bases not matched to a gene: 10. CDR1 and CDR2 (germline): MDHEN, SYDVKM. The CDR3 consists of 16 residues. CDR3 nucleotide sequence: TGTGCCAGCAGTCCCGCCCCGGGACTAGGGTACAATGAGCAGTTCTTC. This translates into CASSPAPGLGYNEQFF.

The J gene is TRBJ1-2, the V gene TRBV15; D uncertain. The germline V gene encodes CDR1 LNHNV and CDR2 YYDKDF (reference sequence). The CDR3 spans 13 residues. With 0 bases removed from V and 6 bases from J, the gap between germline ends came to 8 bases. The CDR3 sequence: CATSRDAGDGYTF. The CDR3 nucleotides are TGTGCCACCAGCAGAGATGCCGGGGATGGCTACACCTTC.

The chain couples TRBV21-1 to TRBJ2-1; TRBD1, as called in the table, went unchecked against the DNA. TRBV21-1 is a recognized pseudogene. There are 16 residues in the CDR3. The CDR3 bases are TGTGCCAGCAGCAAAGATCGACAGGGGGTATACAATGAGCAGTTCTTC. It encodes CASSKDRQGVYNEQFF.

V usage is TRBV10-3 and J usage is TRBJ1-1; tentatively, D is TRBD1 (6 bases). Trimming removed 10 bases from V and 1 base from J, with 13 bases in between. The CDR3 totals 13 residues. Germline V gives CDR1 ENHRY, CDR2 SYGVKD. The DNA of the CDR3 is TGTGCCACACAGGGTTGGGAGAACACTGAAGCTTTCTTT. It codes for CATQGWENTEAFF.

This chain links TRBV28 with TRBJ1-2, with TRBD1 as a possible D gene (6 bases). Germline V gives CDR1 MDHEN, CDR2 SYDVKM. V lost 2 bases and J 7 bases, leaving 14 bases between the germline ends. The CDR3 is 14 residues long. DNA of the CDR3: TGTGCCAGCAGTTTAGGGGCAGGGGCGGTTGGCTACACCTTC. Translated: CASSLGAGAVGYTF.

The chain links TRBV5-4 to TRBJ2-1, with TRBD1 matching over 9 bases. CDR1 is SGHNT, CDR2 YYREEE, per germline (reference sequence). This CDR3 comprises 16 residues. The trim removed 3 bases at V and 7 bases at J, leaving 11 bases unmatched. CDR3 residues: CASSSQGTGIRNEQFF. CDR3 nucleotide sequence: TGTGCCAGCAGCTCACAGGGGACAGGGATACGGAATGAGCAGTTCTTC.

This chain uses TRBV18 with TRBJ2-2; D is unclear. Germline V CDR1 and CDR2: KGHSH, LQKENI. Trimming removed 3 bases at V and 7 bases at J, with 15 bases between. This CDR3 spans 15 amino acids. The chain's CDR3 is CASSPLVPRSGELFF. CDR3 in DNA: TGTGCCAGCTCACCCCTCGTTCCGCGAAGCGGGGAGCTGTTTTTT.

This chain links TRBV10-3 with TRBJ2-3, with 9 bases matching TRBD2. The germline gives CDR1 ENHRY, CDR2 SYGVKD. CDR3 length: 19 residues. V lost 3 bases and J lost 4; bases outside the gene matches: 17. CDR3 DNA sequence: TGTGCCATCAGTGACCGGGGTTCAAGTAGCGGCGGGGGGGCAGATACGCAGTATTTT. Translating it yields CAISDRGSSSGGGADTQYF.

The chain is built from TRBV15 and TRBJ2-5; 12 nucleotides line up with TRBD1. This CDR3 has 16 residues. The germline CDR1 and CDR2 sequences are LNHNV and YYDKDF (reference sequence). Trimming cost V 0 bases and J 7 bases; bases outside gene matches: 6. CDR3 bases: TGTGCCACCAGCAGAGATGGGGGACAGGGGGCTGGGACCCAGTACTTC. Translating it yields CATSRDGGQGAGTQYF.

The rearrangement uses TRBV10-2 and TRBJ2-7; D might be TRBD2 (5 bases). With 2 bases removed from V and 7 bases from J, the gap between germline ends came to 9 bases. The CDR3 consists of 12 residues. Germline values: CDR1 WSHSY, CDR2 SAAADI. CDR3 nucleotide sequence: TGCGCCAGCAGTGAGACCAGAGGGGAGCAGTACTTC. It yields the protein CASSETRGEQYF.

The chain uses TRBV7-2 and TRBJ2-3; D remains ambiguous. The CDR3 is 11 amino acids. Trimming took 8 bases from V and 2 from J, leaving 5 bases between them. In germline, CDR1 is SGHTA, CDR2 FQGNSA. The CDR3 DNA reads TGTGCCAGCTCCTTCACAGATACGCAGTATTTT. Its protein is CASSFTDTQYF.

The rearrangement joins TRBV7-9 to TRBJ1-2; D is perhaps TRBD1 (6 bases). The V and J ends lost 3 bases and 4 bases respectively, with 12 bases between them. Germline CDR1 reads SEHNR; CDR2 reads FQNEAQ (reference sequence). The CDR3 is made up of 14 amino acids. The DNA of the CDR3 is TGTGCCAGCAGCTTGAGCGACAGGCTCTATGGCTACACCTTC. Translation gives CASSLSDRLYGYTF.

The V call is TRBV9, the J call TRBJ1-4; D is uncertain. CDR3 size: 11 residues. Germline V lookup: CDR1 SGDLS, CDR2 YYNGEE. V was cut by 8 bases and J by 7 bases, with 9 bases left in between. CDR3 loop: CASPPCEKLFF. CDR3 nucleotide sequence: TGTGCCAGTCCCCCTTGTGAAAAACTGTTTTTT.

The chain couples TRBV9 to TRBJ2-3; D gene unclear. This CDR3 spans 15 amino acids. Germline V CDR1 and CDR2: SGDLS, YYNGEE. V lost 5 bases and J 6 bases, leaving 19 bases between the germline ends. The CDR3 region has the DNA TGTGCCAGCAGTTTGTTCTCAGAGGTGTTGGATACGCAGTATTTT. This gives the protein CASSLFSEVLDTQYF.

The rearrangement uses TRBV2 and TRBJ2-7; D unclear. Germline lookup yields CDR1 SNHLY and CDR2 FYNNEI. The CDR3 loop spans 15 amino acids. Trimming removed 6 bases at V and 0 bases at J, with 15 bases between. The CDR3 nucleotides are TGTGCCAGCAGGTACGATGGCGGCAGCTCCTACGAGCAGTACTTC. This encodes CASRYDGGSSYEQYF.

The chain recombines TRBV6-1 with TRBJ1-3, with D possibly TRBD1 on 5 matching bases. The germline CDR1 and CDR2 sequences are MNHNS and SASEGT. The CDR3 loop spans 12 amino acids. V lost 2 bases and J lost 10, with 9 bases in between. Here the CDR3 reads CASSERGRTIYF. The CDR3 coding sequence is TGTGCCAGCAGTGAAAGGGGTAGGACCATATATTTT.

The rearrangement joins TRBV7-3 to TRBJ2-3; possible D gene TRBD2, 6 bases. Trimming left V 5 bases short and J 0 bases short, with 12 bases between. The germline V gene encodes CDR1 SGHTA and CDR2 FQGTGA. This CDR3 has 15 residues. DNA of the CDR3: TGTGCCAGCAGCCCCGGGACTTTTAGCACAGATACGCAGTATTTT. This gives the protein CASSPGTFSTDTQYF.